Listed below are T cell receptor beta chains from one sample, sequenced in a study of blood T cell repertoires in COVID-19. Profiled with immunoSEQ multiplex PCR; TCRdb holds only in-frame clones, not every one. The sample gives about 160,000 clones, over 90% of which show up once; less than 2% is in the top ten. Material for sequencing was peripheral blood. Every receptor here comes from a woman aged 55-69 years with COVID-19, enrolled during active disease. Each CDR3 is given with its conserved first and last residue. Each record gives: CDR3 protein, CDR3 DNA, D gene, J gene, V gene. The D gene is left open where the match is weak.

CDR3 protein: CASSRQGSYEQYF; CDR3 DNA: TGTGCCAGCTCACGACAGGGCTCCTACGAGCAGTACTTC; D gene: TRBD1; J gene: TRBJ2-7; V gene: TRBV18
CDR3 protein: CASSSWQQGGNYGYTF; CDR3 DNA: TGTGCCAGCAGTTCCTGGCAACAGGGGGGTAACTATGGCTACACCTTC; D gene: TRBD1; J gene: TRBJ1-2; V gene: TRBV6-5
CDR3 protein: CAISESSGVTNEKLFF; CDR3 DNA: TGTGCCATCAGTGAGTCATCAGGCGTCACTAATGAAAAACTGTTTTTT; D gene: -; J gene: TRBJ1-4; V gene: TRBV10-3
CDR3 protein: CASSQALPTTRGLGEQYF; CDR3 DNA: TGCGCCAGCAGCCAAGCCCTACCCACAACCAGGGGGTTGGGCGAGCAGTACTTC; D gene: TRBD1; J gene: TRBJ2-7; V gene: TRBV4-1
CDR3 protein: CASKGTRYGYTF; CDR3 DNA: TGCGCCAGCAAGGGGACACGCTATGGCTACACCTTC; D gene: -; J gene: TRBJ1-2; V gene: TRBV5-1
CDR3 protein: CASRPLGTDYEQYF; CDR3 DNA: TGTGCCAGCAGGCCGCTCGGGACAGACTACGAGCAGTACTTC; D gene: TRBD1; J gene: TRBJ2-7; V gene: TRBV27
CDR3 protein: CASLDRVNYGYTF; CDR3 DNA: TGTGCCAGCCTGGACAGGGTAAACTATGGCTACACCTTC; D gene: TRBD1; J gene: TRBJ1-2; V gene: TRBV19
CDR3 protein: CASSLAWVGGGSYGYTF; CDR3 DNA: TGTGCCAGCAGCTTAGCGTGGGTTGGAGGAGGTAGCTATGGCTACACCTTC; D gene: -; J gene: TRBJ1-2; V gene: TRBV7-9
CDR3 protein: CASSQEEGGNSPLHF; CDR3 DNA: TGTGCCAGCAGCCAAGAGGAGGGAGGCAATTCACCCCTCCACTTT; D gene: -; J gene: TRBJ1-6; V gene: TRBV4-2
CDR3 protein: CASSFGPDRDQPQHF; CDR3 DNA: TGTGCCAGCAGCTTTGGACCGGACAGGGATCAGCCCCAGCATTTT; D gene: TRBD1; J gene: TRBJ1-5; V gene: TRBV5-4
CDR3 protein: CASSPGTANYGYTF; CDR3 DNA: TGTGCCAGCAGTCCTGGGACAGCCAACTATGGCTACACCTTC; D gene: TRBD1; J gene: TRBJ1-2; V gene: TRBV6-5
CDR3 protein: CASSLGVNEQYF; CDR3 DNA: TGTGCCAGCAGCTTGGGCGTGAACGAGCAGTACTTC; D gene: -; J gene: TRBJ2-7; V gene: TRBV5-4
CDR3 protein: CASSAEGAIGNEQFF; CDR3 DNA: TGTGCCAGCAGTGCGGAGGGGGCTATAGGCAATGAGCAGTTCTTC; D gene: -; J gene: TRBJ2-1; V gene: TRBV6-4
CDR3 protein: CASSPQRTDYGYTF; CDR3 DNA: TGTGCCAGCTCACCACAAAGGACAGACTATGGCTACACCTTC; D gene: -; J gene: TRBJ1-2; V gene: TRBV18
CDR3 protein: CASSLGTEETQYF; CDR3 DNA: TGTGCTAGCAGCTTAGGGACAGAAGAGACCCAGTACTTC; D gene: TRBD1; J gene: TRBJ2-5; V gene: TRBV7-7
CDR3 protein: CAISELGQGEYGYTF; CDR3 DNA: TGTGCCATCAGTGAGCTCGGACAGGGGGAGTATGGCTACACCTTC; D gene: TRBD1; J gene: TRBJ1-2; V gene: TRBV10-3
CDR3 protein: CASSQGAYGYTF; CDR3 DNA: TGTGCCAGCAGCCAAGGAGCTTATGGCTACACCTTC; D gene: -; J gene: TRBJ1-2; V gene: TRBV7-9
CDR3 protein: CASSWRLYGYTF; CDR3 DNA: TGTGCCAGCAGCTGGAGGTTATATGGCTACACCTTC; D gene: -; J gene: TRBJ1-2; V gene: TRBV5-8
CDR3 protein: CATSRESGVFHEQYF; CDR3 DNA: TGTGCCACCAGCAGAGAGTCAGGGGTTTTCCACGAGCAGTACTTC; D gene: -; J gene: TRBJ2-7; V gene: TRBV15
CDR3 protein: CASSLSDWGPKNIQYF; CDR3 DNA: TGTGCCAGCAGTTTATCGGATTGGGGGCCCAAAAACATTCAGTACTTC; D gene: -; J gene: TRBJ2-4; V gene: TRBV27
CDR3 protein: CASSLTRSGNTIYF; CDR3 DNA: TGTGCCAGCAGCCTCACACGCTCTGGAAACACCATATATTTT; D gene: -; J gene: TRBJ1-3; V gene: TRBV6-2/TRBV6-3
CDR3 protein: CASSQDRAGELFF; CDR3 DNA: TGTGCCAGCAGCCAAGATCGAGCCGGGGAGCTGTTTTTT; D gene: -; J gene: TRBJ2-2; V gene: TRBV4-2
CDR3 protein: CASSIRGQFTGELFF; CDR3 DNA: TGTGCCAGTAGTATAAGGGGTCAGTTCACCGGGGAGCTGTTTTTT; D gene: -; J gene: TRBJ2-2; V gene: TRBV19